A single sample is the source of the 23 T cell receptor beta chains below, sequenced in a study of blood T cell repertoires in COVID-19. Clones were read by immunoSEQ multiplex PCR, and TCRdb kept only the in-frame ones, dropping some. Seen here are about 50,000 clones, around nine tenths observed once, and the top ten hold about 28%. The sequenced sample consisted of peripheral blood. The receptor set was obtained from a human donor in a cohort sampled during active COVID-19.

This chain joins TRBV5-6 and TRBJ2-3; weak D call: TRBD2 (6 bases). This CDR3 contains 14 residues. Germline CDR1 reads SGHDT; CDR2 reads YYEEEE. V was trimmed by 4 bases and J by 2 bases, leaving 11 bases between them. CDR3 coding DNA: TGTGCCAGCAGCGCTAGCGCGACCACAGATACGCAGTATTTT. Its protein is CASSASATTDTQYF. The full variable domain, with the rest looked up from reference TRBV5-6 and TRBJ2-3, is DAGVTQSPTHLIKTRGQQVTLRCSPKSGHDTVSWYQQALGQGPQFIFQYYEEEERQRGNFPDRFSGHQFPNYSSELNVNALLLGDSALYLCASSASATTDTQYFGPGTRLTVL.

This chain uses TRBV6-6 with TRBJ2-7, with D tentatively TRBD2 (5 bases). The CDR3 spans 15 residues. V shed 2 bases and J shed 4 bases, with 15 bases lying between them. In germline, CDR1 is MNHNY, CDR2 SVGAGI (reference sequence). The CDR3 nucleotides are TGTGCCAGCAGTTACACTGGACTCAGCGAGTACGAGCAGTACGTC. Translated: CASSYTGLSEYEQYV.

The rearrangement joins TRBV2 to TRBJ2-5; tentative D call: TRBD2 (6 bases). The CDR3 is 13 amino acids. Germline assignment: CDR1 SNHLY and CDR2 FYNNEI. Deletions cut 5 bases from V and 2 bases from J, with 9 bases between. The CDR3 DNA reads TGTGCCAGCAGTATGGAGGGGCAAGAGACCCAGTACTTC. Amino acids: CASSMEGQETQYF. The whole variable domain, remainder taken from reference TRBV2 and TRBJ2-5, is EPEVTQTPSHQVTQMGQEVILRCVPISNHLYFYWYRQILGQKVEFLVSFYNNEISEKSEIFDDQFSVERPDGSNFTLKIRSTKLEDSAMYFCASSMEGQETQYFGPGTRLLVL.

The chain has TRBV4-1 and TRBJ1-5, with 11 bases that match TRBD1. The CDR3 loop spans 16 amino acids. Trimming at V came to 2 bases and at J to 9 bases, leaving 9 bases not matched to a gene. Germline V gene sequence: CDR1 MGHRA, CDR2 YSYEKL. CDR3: CASSQPNTGTGGPQHF. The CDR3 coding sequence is TGCGCCAGCAGCCAACCTAATACCGGGACAGGGGGGCCCCAGCATTTT.

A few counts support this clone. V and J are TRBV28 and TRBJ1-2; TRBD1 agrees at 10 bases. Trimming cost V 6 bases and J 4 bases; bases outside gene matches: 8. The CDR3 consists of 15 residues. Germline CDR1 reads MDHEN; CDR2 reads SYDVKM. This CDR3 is CASSEGQGGVYGYTF. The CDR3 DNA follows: TGTGCCAGCAGCGAAGGACAGGGGGGGGTCTATGGCTACACCTTC.

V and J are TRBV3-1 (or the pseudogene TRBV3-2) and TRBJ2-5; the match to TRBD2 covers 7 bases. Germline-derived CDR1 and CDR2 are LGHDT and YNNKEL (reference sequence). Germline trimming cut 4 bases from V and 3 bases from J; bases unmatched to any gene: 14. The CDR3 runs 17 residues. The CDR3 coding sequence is TGTGCCAGCAGCCCCCTGGAGCGCGGGAGAGGTAAAGAGACCCAGTACTTC. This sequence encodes CASSPLERGRGKETQYF.

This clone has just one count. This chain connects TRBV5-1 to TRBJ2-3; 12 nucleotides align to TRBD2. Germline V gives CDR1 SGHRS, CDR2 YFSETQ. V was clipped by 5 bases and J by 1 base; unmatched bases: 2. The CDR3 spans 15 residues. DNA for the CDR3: TGCGCCAGCAGTCGACTAGCGGGAGGCACAGATACGCAGTATTTT. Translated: CASSRLAGGTDTQYF.

The CDR3 is CASSPKTSGGLTDTQYF. Written as DNA, the CDR3 is TGTGCCAGCAGCCCAAAGACTAGCGGGGGCCTCACAGATACGCAGTATTTT. This chain connects TRBV7-3 to TRBJ2-3; the match to TRBD2 covers 12 bases. Germline CDR1 is SGHTA and CDR2 is FQGTGA. The trim removed 5 bases at V and 2 bases at J, leaving 8 bases unmatched. CDR3 length: 17 amino acids.

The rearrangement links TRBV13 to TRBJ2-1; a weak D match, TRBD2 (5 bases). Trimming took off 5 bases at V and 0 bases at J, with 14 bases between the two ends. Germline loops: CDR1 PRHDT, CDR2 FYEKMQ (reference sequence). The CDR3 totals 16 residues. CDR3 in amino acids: CASSTSGRLSYNEQFF. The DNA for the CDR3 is TGTGCCAGCAGCACGAGCGGAAGGCTCTCCTACAATGAGCAGTTCTTC.

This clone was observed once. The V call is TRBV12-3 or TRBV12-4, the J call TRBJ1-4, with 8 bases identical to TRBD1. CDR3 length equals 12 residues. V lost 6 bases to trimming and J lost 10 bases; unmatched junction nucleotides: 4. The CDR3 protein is CASSLQGGKLFF. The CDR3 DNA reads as TGTGCCAGCAGCCTACAGGGGGGAAAACTGTTTTTT.

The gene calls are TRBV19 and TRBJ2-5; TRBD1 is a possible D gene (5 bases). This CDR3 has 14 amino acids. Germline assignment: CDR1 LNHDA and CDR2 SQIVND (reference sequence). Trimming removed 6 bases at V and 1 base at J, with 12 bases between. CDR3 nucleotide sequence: TGTGCCAGTAGCCAGGGAACAGCCCAAGAGACCCAGTACTTC. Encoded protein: CASSQGTAQETQYF.

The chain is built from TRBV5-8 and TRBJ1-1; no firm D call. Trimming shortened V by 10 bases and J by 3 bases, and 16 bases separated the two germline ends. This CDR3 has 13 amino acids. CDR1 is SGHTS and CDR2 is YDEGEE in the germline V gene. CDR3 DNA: TGTGCCTCCCTGGGAGATGAGGACACTGAAGCTTTCTTT. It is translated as CASLGDEDTEAFF. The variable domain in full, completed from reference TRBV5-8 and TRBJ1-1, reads EAGVTQSPTHLIKTRGQQATLRCSPISGHTSVYWYQQALGLGLQFLLWYDEGEERNRGNFPPRFSGRQFPNYSSELNVNALELEDSALYLCASLGDEDTEAFFGQGTRLTVV.

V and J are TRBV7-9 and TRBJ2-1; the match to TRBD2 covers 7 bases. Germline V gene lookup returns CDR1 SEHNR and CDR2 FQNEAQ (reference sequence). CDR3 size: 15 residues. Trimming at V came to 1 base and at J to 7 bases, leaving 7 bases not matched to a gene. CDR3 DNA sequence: TGTGCCAGCAGCTTAGGGTCGGGAGGAGTGAATGAGCAGTTCTTC. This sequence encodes CASSLGSGGVNEQFF.

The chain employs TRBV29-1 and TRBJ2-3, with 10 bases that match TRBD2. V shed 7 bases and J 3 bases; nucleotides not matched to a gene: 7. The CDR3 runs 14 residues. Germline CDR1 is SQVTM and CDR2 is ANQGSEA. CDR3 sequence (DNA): TGCAGCGCCTCTAGCGGGAGTCAGACAGATACGCAGTATTTT. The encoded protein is CSASSGSQTDTQYF.

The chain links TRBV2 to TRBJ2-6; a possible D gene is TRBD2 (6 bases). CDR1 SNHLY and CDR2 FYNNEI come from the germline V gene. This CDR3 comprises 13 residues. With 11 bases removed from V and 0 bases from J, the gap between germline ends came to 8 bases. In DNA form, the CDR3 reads TGTGCCGGGGGAGGCTCTGGGGCCAACGTCCTGACTTTC. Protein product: CAGGGSGANVLTF.

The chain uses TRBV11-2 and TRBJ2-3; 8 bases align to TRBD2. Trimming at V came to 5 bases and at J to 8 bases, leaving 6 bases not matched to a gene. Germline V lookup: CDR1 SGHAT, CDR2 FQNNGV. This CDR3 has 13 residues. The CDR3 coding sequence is TGTGCCAGCAGCCCCTCCCGGGGGGGTACGCAGTATTTT. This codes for CASSPSRGGTQYF.

The CDR3 region is CASSTRQGETLHF. CDR3 in DNA: TGTGCCAGCAGTACCAGACAGGGGGAGACCCTCCACTTT. This chain uses TRBV2 with TRBJ1-6, with 9 nucleotides matching TRBD1. The CDR3 runs to 13 residues. Germline CDR1 and CDR2: SNHLY and FYNNEI. Losses at the gene ends were 5 bases for V and 14 bases for J; bases not matched to a gene: 7.

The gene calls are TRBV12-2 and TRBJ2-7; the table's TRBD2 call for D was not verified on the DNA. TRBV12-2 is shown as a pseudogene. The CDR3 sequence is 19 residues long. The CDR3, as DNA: TGTGCAAGTCGCTTAGAGAGGGGACTAGCGGGAGCCAGCTCCTACGAGCAGTACGTC. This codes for CASRLERGLAGASSYEQYV.

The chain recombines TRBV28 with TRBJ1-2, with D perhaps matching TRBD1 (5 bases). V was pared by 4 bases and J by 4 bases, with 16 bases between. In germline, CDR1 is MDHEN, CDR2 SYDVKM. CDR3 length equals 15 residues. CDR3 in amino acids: CASSSLGGAGYGYTF. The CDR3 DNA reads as TGTGCCAGCAGTTCATTGGGCGGGGCGGGCTATGGCTACACCTTC.

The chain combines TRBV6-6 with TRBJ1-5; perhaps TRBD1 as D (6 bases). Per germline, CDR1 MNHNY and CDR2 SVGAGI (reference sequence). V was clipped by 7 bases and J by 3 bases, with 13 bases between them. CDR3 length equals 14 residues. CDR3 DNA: TGTGCCAGCACCCAGGACAGTGTCAATCAGCCCCAGCATTTT. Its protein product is CASTQDSVNQPQHF.

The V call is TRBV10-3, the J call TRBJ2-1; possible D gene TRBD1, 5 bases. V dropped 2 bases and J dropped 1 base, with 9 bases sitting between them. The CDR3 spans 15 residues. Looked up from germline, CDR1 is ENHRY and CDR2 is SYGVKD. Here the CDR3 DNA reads TGTGCCATCAGTGAGCCACAGGTTTCCTACAATGAGCAGTTCTTC. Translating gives CAISEPQVSYNEQFF.

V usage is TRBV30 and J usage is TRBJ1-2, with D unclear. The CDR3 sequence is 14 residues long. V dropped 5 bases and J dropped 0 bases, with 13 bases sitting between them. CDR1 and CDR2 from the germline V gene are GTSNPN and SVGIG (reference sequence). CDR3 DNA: TGTGCCTGGGCAGGTGGACTGACTAACTATGGCTACACCTTC. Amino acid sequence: CAWAGGLTNYGYTF.

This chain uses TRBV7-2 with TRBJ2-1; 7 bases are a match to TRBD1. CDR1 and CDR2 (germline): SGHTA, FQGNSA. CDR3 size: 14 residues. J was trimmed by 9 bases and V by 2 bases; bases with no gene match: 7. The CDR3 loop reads CASSLRQGVPEQFF. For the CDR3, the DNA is TGTGCCAGCAGCTTAAGGCAGGGGGTTCCTGAGCAGTTCTTC.